This T cell receptor beta chain stems from a study of blood T cell repertoires in COVID-19. V was cut by 4 bases and J by 0 bases, with 6 bases left in between. The CDR3 consists of 13 residues. Germline lookup yields CDR1 LNHDA and CDR2 SQIVND (reference sequence). In the study's own analysis: Nucleated cell counts were estimated from reference gene primer amplification. Data came from immunoSEQ multiplex PCR; TCRdb stores just in-frame clones and leaves some out. V, J and clone size reflect that table, while D and trimming were determined from the DNA. The sample contains some 18,000 clones, approximately 88% of which appear only once.

The chain links TRBV19 to TRBJ2-5; no reliable D call. The specimen sequenced was PBMCs or T cells enriched from blood (not recorded which). The TCR originated in a woman between 25 and 40 years old who had recovered from COVID-19. CDR3 DNA sequence: TGTGCCAGTAGTACTTACTACCAAGAGACCCAGTACTTC. Encoded protein: CASSTYYQETQYF.